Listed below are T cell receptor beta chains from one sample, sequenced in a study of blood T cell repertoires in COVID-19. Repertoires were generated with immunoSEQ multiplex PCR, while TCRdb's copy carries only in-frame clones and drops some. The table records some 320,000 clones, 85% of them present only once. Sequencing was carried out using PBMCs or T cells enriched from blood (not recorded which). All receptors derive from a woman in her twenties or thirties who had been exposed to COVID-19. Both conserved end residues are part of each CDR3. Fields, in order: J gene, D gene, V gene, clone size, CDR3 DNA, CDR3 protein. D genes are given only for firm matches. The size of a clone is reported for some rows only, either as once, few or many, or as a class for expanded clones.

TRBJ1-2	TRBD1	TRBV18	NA	TGTGCCAGCTCACCCGGACAGGGGACAGACTATGGCTACACCTTC	CASSPGQGTDYGYTF
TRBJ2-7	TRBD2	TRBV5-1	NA	TGCGCCAGCAGCCTGGCCGGGACTAGCGGCTACGAGCAGTACTTC	CASSLAGTSGYEQYF
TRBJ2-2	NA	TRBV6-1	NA	TGTGCCAGCAGTGCGTTCCACAGGAACGCGAACACCGGGGAGCTGTTTTTT	CASSAFHRNANTGELFF
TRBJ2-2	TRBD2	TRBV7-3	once	TGTGCCAGCAGCTTAGATGGACTAGCGGGAGAGGACGGGGAGCTGTTTTTT	CASSLDGLAGEDGELFF
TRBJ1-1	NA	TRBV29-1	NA	TGCAGCGGCCAAGAACAGGGAGTAGGCGCTGAAGCTTTCTTT	CSGQEQGVGAEAFF
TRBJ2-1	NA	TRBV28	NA	TGTGCCAGCAGTAAGAACCAGGGTTGGCCCTACAATGAGCAGTTCTTC	CASSKNQGWPYNEQFF
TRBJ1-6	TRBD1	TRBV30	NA	TGTGCCTGGAGTCCTTTACAGGGGGCAAGATCACCCCTCCACTTT	CAWSPLQGARSPLHF
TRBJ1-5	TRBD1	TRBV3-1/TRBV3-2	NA	TGTGCCAGCAGCCAAGAAGAGGGTAAGGGGGCAGGCAATCAGCCCCAGCATTTT	CASSQEEGKGAGNQPQHF
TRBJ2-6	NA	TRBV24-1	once	TGTGCCACCAGTGATTGGGCCTCCTCTGGGGCCAACGTCCTGACTTTC	CATSDWASSGANVLTF
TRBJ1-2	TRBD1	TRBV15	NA	TGTGCCACCAGCAGTACTTACTCCCGGGACAGGAACTATGGCTACACCTTC	CATSSTYSRDRNYGYTF
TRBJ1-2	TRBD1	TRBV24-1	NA	TGTGCCACCAGTCCCCGGGACAGAGTCTATGGCTACACCTTC	CATSPRDRVYGYTF
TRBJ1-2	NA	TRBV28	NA	TGTGCCAGCAGGGACACTAAGCCTTCGTATGGCTACACCTTC	CASRDTKPSYGYTF
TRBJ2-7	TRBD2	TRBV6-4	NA	TGTGCCAGCAGTGAAGCTAGCGGGAGTTACTTCGAGCAGTACTTC	CASSEASGSYFEQYF
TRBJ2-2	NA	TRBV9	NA	TGTGCCAGCAGCTCCTCTCGACTCCCTAGGCTAACCGGGGAGCTGTTTTTT	CASSSSRLPRLTGELFF
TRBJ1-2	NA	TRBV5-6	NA	TGTGCCAGCAGCTTGTTCGGCGAGGCAGATTACTATGGCTACACCTTC	CASSLFGEADYYGYTF
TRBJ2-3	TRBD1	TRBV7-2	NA	TGTGCCAGCACCATTACAGGGGGCACAGATACGCAGTATTTT	CASTITGGTDTQYF
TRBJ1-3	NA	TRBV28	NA	TGTGCCAGCAGTTCCGGGGGGGGCTCTGGAAACACCATATATTTT	CASSSGGGSGNTIYF
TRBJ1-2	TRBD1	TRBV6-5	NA	TGTGCCATCCCAGGGCAGGGGGCCTCGATCTATGGCTACACCTTC	CAIPGQGASIYGYTF
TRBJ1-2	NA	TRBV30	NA	TGTGCCTACACGGAGAACGGGTATGGCTACACCTTC	CAYTENGYGYTF
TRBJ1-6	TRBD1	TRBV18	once	TGTGCCAGCTCAGGACAGGGGAGGGTGGATTCACCCCTCCACTTT	CASSGQGRVDSPLHF
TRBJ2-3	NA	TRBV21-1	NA	TGTGCCAGCAGCAAGGTAACGGACAGGGGATGGGGGAACCCTAGCACAGATACGCAGTATTTT	CASSKVTDRGWGNPSTDTQYF
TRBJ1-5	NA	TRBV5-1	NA	TGCGCCAGCAGCTTGGGGGCGGAGGGTCCCCTCAATCAGCCCCAGCATTTT	CASSLGAEGPLNQPQHF
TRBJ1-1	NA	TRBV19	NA	TGTGCCAGTAGTATCCAGGGATTCACTGAAGCTTTCTTT	CASSIQGFTEAFF
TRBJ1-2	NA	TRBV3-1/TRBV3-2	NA	TGTGCCAGCAGCCCCCCAAACAGTCCCTACACCTTC	CASSPPNSPYTF
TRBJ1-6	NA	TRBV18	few	TGTGCCAGCTCACCTTATCGCCAGAACGATTCACCCCTCCACTTT	CASSPYRQNDSPLHF